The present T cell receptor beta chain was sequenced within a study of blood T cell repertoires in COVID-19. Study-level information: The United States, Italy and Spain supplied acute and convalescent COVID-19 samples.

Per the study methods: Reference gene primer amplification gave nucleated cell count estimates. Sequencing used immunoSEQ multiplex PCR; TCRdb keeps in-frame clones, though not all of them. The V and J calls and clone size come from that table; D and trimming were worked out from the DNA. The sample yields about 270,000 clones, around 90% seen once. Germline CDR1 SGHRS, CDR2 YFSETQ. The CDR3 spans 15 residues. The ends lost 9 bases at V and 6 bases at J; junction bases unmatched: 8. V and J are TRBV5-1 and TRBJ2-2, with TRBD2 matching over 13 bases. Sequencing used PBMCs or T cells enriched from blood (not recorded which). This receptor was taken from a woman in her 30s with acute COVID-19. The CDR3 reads CATMPGTSGAGELFF. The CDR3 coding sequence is TGCGCCACCATGCCCGGGACTAGCGGGGCCGGGGAGCTGTTTTTT.